The following is a T cell receptor (beta chain) sequence with its context. Roughly 0.45 to 1 ug RNA was reverse transcribed with random hexamers. Amplification of TCR beta CDR3 by immunoSEQ multiplex PCR spanned 54 Vbeta and 13 Jbeta. MiXCR, run by TCRdb on the immunoSEQ multiplex PCR reads, gives a single entry per CDR3 protein. The sample comprises about 110,000 distinct CDR3 sequences, less than 97% of which are singletons, and 0.075% to 0.1% rests with the top ten. The data were taken from a study of CD8 T cells in Susac syndrome. The CDR3 length is 12 residues. Per the germline V gene, CDR1 is SQVTM and CDR2 is ANQGSEA. V was clipped by 4 bases and J by 3 bases, with 10 bases between them. Sequencing of TCR beta, carried out with a high-throughput approach, was applied to CD8+ and CD4+ T cells from the blood. While serving as controls, healthy donors were matched for age and sex.

This receptor was identified in a human donor in good health. Sequencing was performed on CD4+ T cells from PBMCs. This chain links TRBV29-1 with TRBJ2-7, with D unclear. DNA of the CDR3: TGCAGCGTTGGACATCAAGTCTACGAGCAGTACTTC. This codes for CSVGHQVYEQYF.